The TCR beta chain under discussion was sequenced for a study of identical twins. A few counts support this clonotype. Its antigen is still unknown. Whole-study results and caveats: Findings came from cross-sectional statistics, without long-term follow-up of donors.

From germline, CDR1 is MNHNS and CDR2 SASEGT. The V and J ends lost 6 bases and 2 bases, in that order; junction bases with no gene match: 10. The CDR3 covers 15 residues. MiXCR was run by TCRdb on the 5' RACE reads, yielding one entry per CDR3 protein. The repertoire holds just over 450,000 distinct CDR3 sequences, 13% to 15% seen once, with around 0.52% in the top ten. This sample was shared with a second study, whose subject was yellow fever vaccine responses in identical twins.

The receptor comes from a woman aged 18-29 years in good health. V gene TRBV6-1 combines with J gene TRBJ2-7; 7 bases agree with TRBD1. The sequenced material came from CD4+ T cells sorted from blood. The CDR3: CASRTDRDSTYEQYF. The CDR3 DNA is TGTGCCAGCAGGACGGACCGGGACAGCACCTACGAGCAGTACTTC.